This T cell receptor beta chain was obtained from a study of cytotoxic CD8 clonotypes in ibrutinib-treated CLL. In the case of this clone: What it binds is not known.

Produced via immunoSEQ multiplex PCR; TCRdb's table is partial and in-frame only. The sample carries about 150,000 clones, around 80% recorded once. V dropped 3 bases and J dropped 2 bases, with 17 bases sitting between them. The CDR3 has 16 amino acids. Germline loops: CDR1 MNHNS, CDR2 SASEGT. Points from the study as a whole: At baseline, clonality was higher than in age-matched healthy donors and correlated with CD8+ counts.

The chain joins TRBV6-1 to TRBJ2-7; the D is unclear. The sample consisted of PBMCs, taken after 12 months of ibrutinib treatment. This clonotype originated in a human donor with chronic lymphocytic leukemia. CDR3 amino acids: CASSEQESQNPYEQYF. The CDR3, as DNA: TGTGCCAGCAGTGAGCAAGAGAGCCAGAACCCCTACGAGCAGTACTTC.